Presented here are 2 T cell receptor beta chains from one specimen sequenced in a study of T-cell reconstitution after alpha-beta-depleted transplantation in children. Construction of the TCRbeta library involved unique molecular identifiers. In TCRdb, the PCR reads were re-called with MiXCR into one record per CDR3 protein. The sample consists of about 690,000 distinct CDR3 sequences, approximately 15% of them appearing once. Sequencing used PBMCs from the stem cell graft donor, obtained from the stem cell graft. The origin of the receptors is a human donor who donated a stem cell graft to a child with acute myeloid leukemia.

The chain links TRBV20-1 to TRBJ1-2, with 7 bases lining up with TRBD1. The CDR3 is 13 residues long. Per the germline V gene, CDR1 is DFQATT and CDR2 is SNEGSKA (reference sequence). V shed 0 bases and J 5 bases; nucleotides not matched to a gene: 3. The CDR3 DNA follows: TGCAGTGCTAGAGAAAAGACAGGGTATGGCTACACCTTC. This encodes CSAREKTGYGYTF.

This clonotype was seen a few times. The chain uses TRBV20-1 and TRBJ1-1, with a weak D call TRBD1 (5 bases). Trimming took 0 bases from V and 3 from J, leaving 14 bases between them. Germline CDR1 reads DFQATT; CDR2 reads SNEGSKA (reference sequence). CDR3 length: 15 residues. The CDR3 DNA reads as TGCAGTGCTAGAGACCACCGGGGGGGTCACACTGAAGCTTTCTTT. Its translation is CSARDHRGGHTEAFF.